The sequence of this T cell receptor (beta chain) was determined in a study of CD8+CD57+ T cells in acquired aplastic anemia. Study at large: Each DNA sample taken from sorted CD4+ and CD8+ cells came to about 3.2 ug on average. Roughly 10.8 million reads were obtained on average for healthy donor CD4+ cells.

Genomic DNA served as template for TCR beta VDJ and CDR3 profiling. TCRdb called the reads again in MiXCR, with one record for every CDR3 protein. The table records hundreds of thousands of distinct CDR3 sequences, around 68% of them present only once. The study, taken as a whole, reports: Patients and controls shared 25 to 30 CD8+ CDR3 sequences. Statistical testing detected no significant gap in CD8+ Simpson's diversity between patients and controls.

Concerning this clonotype: Its target is unknown.

From germline, CDR1 is DFQATT and CDR2 SNEGSKA (reference sequence). Trimming at V came to 0 bases and at J to 3 bases, leaving 8 bases not matched to a gene. The length of the CDR3 is 16 residues. The clonotype originates from a human donor in good health, serving as a control. The sequenced sample consisted of sorted CD4+, CD8+, or CD8+CD57+ T cells (not recorded which) from PBMCs. The chain is built from TRBV20-1 and TRBJ2-7, with 10 bases fitting TRBD2. CDR3 loop: CSARDRRLAGLYEQYF. The CDR3 DNA reads as TGCAGTGCTAGAGATCGGAGACTAGCGGGCCTCTACGAGCAGTACTTC.